Shown below are 22 T cell receptor beta chains from a single sample sequenced in a study of CD8 T cells in Susac syndrome. RNA amounts of about 0.5 to 1 ug underwent reverse transcription with random hexamers. TCRdb used MiXCR to reprocess the immunoSEQ multiplex PCR reads, holding one entry per CDR3 protein. Of 100,000 to 150,000 distinct CDR3 sequences in the sample, roughly 94% are singletons; the top ten hold 0.098%. The sample taken for sequencing was CD4+ T cells from PBMCs. These receptors all stem from a human donor in good health.

The chain uses TRBV7-2 and TRBJ1-1, with a possible D match to TRBD1 (5 bases). Per germline, CDR1 SGHTA and CDR2 FQGNSA. Trimming cost V 4 bases and J 5 bases, with 11 bases left between them. The CDR3 runs 13 residues. The CDR3: CASSYQGSTEAFF. The CDR3, as DNA: TGTGCCAGCAGCTATCAGGGCTCAACTGAAGCTTTCTTT. Combining the CDR3 with reference TRBV7-2 and TRBJ1-1 gives the whole variable domain GAGVSQSPSNKVTEKGKDVELRCDPISGHTALYWYRQSLGQGLEFLIYFQGNSAPDKSGLPSDRFSAERTGGSVSTLTIQRTQQEDSAVYLCASSYQGSTEAFFGQGTRLTVV.

V gene TRBV6-2 or TRBV6-3 combines with J gene TRBJ2-1, with D uncertain. V was cut by 5 bases and J by 0 bases, with 5 bases left in between. The CDR3 has 13 residues. CDR1 is MNHEY, CDR2 SVGEGT, per germline. DNA for the CDR3: TGTGCCAGCAGTCCAAACTCCTACAATGAGCAGTTCTTC. Its translation is CASSPNSYNEQFF.

The J gene is TRBJ1-1, the V gene TRBV27; D perhaps matches TRBD1 (6 bases). The length of the CDR3 is 17 residues. Trimming took 5 bases from V and 0 from J, leaving 19 bases between them. CDR1 is MNHEY and CDR2 is SMNVEV in the germline V gene (reference sequence). The CDR3 loop reads CASSPNEGGTMNTEAFF. CDR3 bases: TGTGCCAGCAGTCCAAACGAGGGGGGGACCATGAACACTGAAGCTTTCTTT.

The CDR3, as DNA: TGTGCCAGCAGCTTCTTAGAGACCCAGTACTTC. It codes for CASSFLETQYF. The chain recombines TRBV7-2 with TRBJ2-5; D unresolved. CDR1 is SGHTA and CDR2 is FQGNSA in the germline V gene. CDR3 size: 11 residues. The V gene lost 3 bases and the J gene lost 4 bases, with 3 bases spanning the gap.

This chain links TRBV5-1 with TRBJ2-5; 8 bases match TRBD1. This CDR3 is built from 14 residues. Germline trimming cut 5 bases from V and 1 base from J; bases unmatched to any gene: 4. CDR1 SGHRS and CDR2 YFSETQ come from the germline V gene. Written as DNA, the CDR3 is TGCGCCAGCAGAATACAGGGGGTCCAAGAGACCCAGTACTTC. Translated, it gives CASRIQGVQETQYF. The whole variable domain, remainder taken from reference TRBV5-1 and TRBJ2-5, is KAGVTQTPRYLIKTRGQQVTLSCSPISGHRSVSWYQQTPGQGLQFLFEYFSETQRNKGNFPGRFSGRQFSNSRSEMNVSTLELGDSALYLCASRIQGVQETQYFGPGTRLLVL.

Here the CDR3 reads CASSYSLGVAGGYEQYF. DNA for the CDR3: TGTGCCAGCAGTTATTCCCTAGGGGTAGCGGGAGGGTACGAGCAGTACTTC. The gene calls are TRBV6-5 and TRBJ2-7; 11 nucleotides match TRBD2. CDR3 size: 17 residues. Germline V gene data show CDR1 as MNHEY and CDR2 as SVGAGI. The ends lost 3 bases at V and 4 bases at J; junction bases unmatched: 11.

Only a few counts were recorded for this clonotype. This chain joins TRBV18 and TRBJ2-5; the match to TRBD2 covers 10 bases. After removal of 4 bases from V and 1 base from J, the junction contained 0 bases not matched to a gene. The length of the CDR3 is 14 residues. From germline, CDR1 is KGHSH and CDR2 LQKENI. The DNA for the CDR3 is TGTGCCAGCTCACTAGCGGGAGGCCAAGAGACCCAGTACTTC. Amino acids: CASSLAGGQETQYF.

This clonotype is a singleton in its sample. The chain uses TRBV7-8 and TRBJ2-2; no definite D call. Germline V gene sequence: CDR1 SGHVS, CDR2 FQNEAQ. This CDR3 comprises 14 residues. Deletions cut 6 bases from V and 2 bases from J, with 10 bases between. DNA of the CDR3: TGTGCCAGCAGGCCCCTGGGCAACACCGGGGAGCTGTTTTTT. Translating it yields CASRPLGNTGELFF.

J is TRBJ2-3 and V is TRBV3-1; a possible D gene is TRBD2 (5 bases). Trimming took 3 bases from V and 14 from J, leaving 18 bases between them. This CDR3 is built from 13 residues. CDR1 and CDR2 (germline): LGHDT, YNNKEL (reference sequence). CDR3 residues: CASSQAHTGRRYF. The DNA of the CDR3 is TGTGCCAGCAGCCAGGCCCATACGGGAAGGAGGTATTTT.

This sequence joins TRBV6-5 and TRBJ2-1; 9 bases agree with TRBD2. The germline V gene has CDR1 MNHEY and CDR2 SVGAGI. Unmatched junction bases numbered 10, after V lost 7 bases and J lost 6 bases. The CDR3 runs to 15 residues. The CDR3 region is CASTQTSGAINEQFF. In DNA, the CDR3 is TGTGCCAGCACACAGACTAGCGGAGCGATCAATGAGCAGTTCTTC.

The chain carries TRBV5-1 and TRBJ2-1; D is unresolved. This CDR3 is 16 amino acids long. Between the trimmed V and J ends, which lost 4 bases and 8 bases, there was a span of 22 bases. Per germline, CDR1 SGHRS and CDR2 YFSETQ. Here the CDR3 DNA reads TGCGCCAGCAGCGATCCAGGCCTAGTAGGTGGCGATGAGCAGTTCTTC. Translated: CASSDPGLVGGDEQFF. Drawing the rest from reference TRBV5-1 and TRBJ2-1, the complete variable domain is KAGVTQTPRYLIKTRGQQVTLSCSPISGHRSVSWYQQTPGQGLQFLFEYFSETQRNKGNFPGRFSGRQFSNSRSEMNVSTLELGDSALYLCASSDPGLVGGDEQFFGPGTRLTVL.

The chain has TRBV7-2 and TRBJ2-1; D gene unclear. Germline V gives CDR1 SGHTA, CDR2 FQGNSA. V was clipped by 3 bases and J by 7 bases, with 7 bases between them. This CDR3 contains 12 residues. CDR3 in amino acids: CASSLFRNEQFF. The CDR3 coding sequence is TGTGCCAGCAGCTTGTTCCGGAATGAGCAGTTCTTC.

This sequence joins TRBV30 and TRBJ2-3; no firm D call. The CDR3 spans 15 residues. V gave up 3 bases and J gave up 2 bases, with 15 bases separating them. The germline CDR1 and CDR2 sequences are GTSNPN and SVGIG (reference sequence). The CDR3 loop is CAWRGYAGATDTQYF. The CDR3 DNA sequence: TGTGCCTGGAGGGGTTATGCCGGCGCCACAGATACGCAGTATTTT.

V and J are TRBV5-6 and TRBJ2-7; D gene unclear. The V end was cut by 2 bases, the J end by 5 bases, with 8 bases between. From germline, CDR1 is SGHDT and CDR2 YYEEEE. The CDR3 spans 12 residues. Here the CDR3 reads CASSLGVHEQYF. CDR3 coding DNA: TGTGCCAGCAGCTTAGGAGTCCACGAGCAGTACTTC.

This chain links TRBV5-1 with TRBJ1-3; possibly TRBD1 for D (5 bases). Germline loops: CDR1 SGHRS, CDR2 YFSETQ. CDR3 length: 14 residues. V lost 5 bases and J 0 bases, leaving 9 bases between the germline ends. CDR3 DNA: TGCGCCAGCAGTGGGGGGAACTCTGGAAACACCATATATTTT. Protein: CASSGGNSGNTIYF.

For the CDR3, the DNA is TGTGCCAGCAGTCTCCAGGGGCGGAGCAATCAGCCCCAGCATTTT. It specifies CASSLQGRSNQPQHF. This chain joins TRBV2 and TRBJ1-5; a possible D gene is TRBD1 (6 bases). V was cut by 5 bases and J by 1 base, with 12 bases left in between. Germline lookup yields CDR1 SNHLY and CDR2 FYNNEI. The CDR3 runs 15 residues.

The chain links TRBV2 to TRBJ2-7; D gene unclear. The V gene lost 3 bases and the J gene lost 2 bases, with 5 bases spanning the gap. CDR1 is SNHLY and CDR2 is FYNNEI in the germline V gene. The CDR3 is 12 residues long. Written as DNA, the CDR3 is TGTGCCAGCAGTGACCGACCCTACGAGCAGTACTTC. This translates into CASSDRPYEQYF.

The chain carries TRBV28 and TRBJ2-4; 16 bases map to TRBD2. The CDR3 extends over 19 amino acids. Germline lookup yields CDR1 MDHEN and CDR2 SYDVKM. The ends lost 7 bases at V and 1 base at J; junction bases unmatched: 10. The CDR3 loop reads CASNRPGLAGGWAKNIQYF. The CDR3 bases are TGTGCCAGCAATCGCCCGGGACTAGCGGGAGGGTGGGCCAAAAACATTCAGTACTTC.

This chain joins TRBV12-3 or TRBV12-4 and TRBJ1-2, with 8 bases matching TRBD1. The V and J ends lost 1 base and 1 base, in that order; junction bases with no gene match: 2. The CDR3 spans 15 residues. The CDR3 DNA sequence: TGTGCCAGCAGTTTAGGACAGGGGATTAACTATGGCTACACCTTC. It translates to CASSLGQGINYGYTF.

The genes are TRBV29-1 and TRBJ1-4, with TRBD1 as a possible D gene (6 bases). This CDR3 is 13 amino acids long. V shed 2 bases and J shed 7 bases, with 11 bases lying between them. The germline CDR1 and CDR2 sequences are SQVTM and ANQGSEA. The CDR3 region is CSVERGTGEKLFF. The CDR3 nucleotides are TGCAGCGTTGAAAGGGGGACGGGTGAAAAACTGTTTTTT.

The chain couples TRBV28 to TRBJ1-6; TRBD1 might be the D (5 bases). CDR1 and CDR2 from the germline V gene are MDHEN and SYDVKM. The CDR3 consists of 15 residues. With 6 bases removed from V and 9 bases from J, the gap between germline ends came to 18 bases. The CDR3 DNA reads TGTGCCAGCAGATCTCCACAGGTGGGGCGTTCACCCCTCCACTTT. Translating it yields CASRSPQVGRSPLHF.

V gene TRBV27 combines with J gene TRBJ1-3; tentatively, D is TRBD1 (6 bases). The germline CDR1 and CDR2 sequences are MNHEY and SMNVEV (reference sequence). This CDR3 comprises 13 residues. V lost 5 bases to trimming and J lost 4 bases, with 9 bases between them. CDR3 in DNA: TGTGCCAGCAGTACAGGGTACGGAAACACCATATATTTT. This sequence encodes CASSTGYGNTIYF.